What follows are 14 T cell receptor beta chains derived from one specimen sequenced in a study of T cell responses to AZD1222 COVID-19 vaccine (dated by TCRdb to about 2021). The label giving this sample's time point can be read as: about 28 days (+/-7) after the second vaccine dose. Library method: the immunoSEQ multiplex PCR assay. TCRdb took over this immuneACCESS table, retaining in-frame rearrangements with V and J assigned. Such tables are incomplete; in checked studies, under half of the missing clones stem from an unresolved V gene, and the remainder is unexplained. The sample contains 190,000 or so clones, more than 75% of them found a single time. The ten largest make up roughly a quarter of the sample. The sample was peripheral blood, taken 28 days after the second AZD1222 dose. These receptors originate from an adult who received the AZD1222 COVID-19 vaccine.

The chain is built from TRBV7-9 and TRBJ2-7; TRBD2 aligns across 7 bases. CDR1 and CDR2 (germline): SEHNR, FQNEAQ (reference sequence). V lost 3 bases and J lost 1; bases outside the gene matches: 3. This CDR3 is built from 14 residues. The CDR3 DNA is TGTGCCAGCAGCTTTTCCGGGAGGTCCTACGAGCAGTACTTC. Amino acid sequence: CASSFSGRSYEQYF.

The chain combines TRBV5-5 with TRBJ2-2; D possibly matches TRBD1 or TRBD2 (5 bases each). Germline values: CDR1 SGHKS, CDR2 YYEKEE (reference sequence). The V and J ends lost 5 bases and 1 base respectively, with 15 bases between them. This CDR3 contains 16 residues. CDR3 sequence: CASRAAGTVNTGELFF. The CDR3 region has the DNA TGTGCCAGCAGGGCGGCCGGGACGGTGAACACCGGGGAGCTGTTTTTT. Using reference TRBV5-5 and TRBJ2-2 for the parts outside the CDR3, the full variable domain is DAGVTQSPTHLIKTRGQQVTLRCSPISGHKSVSWYQQVLGQGPQFIFQYYEKEERGRGNFPDRFSARQFPNYSSELNVNALLLGDSALYLCASRAAGTVNTGELFFGEGSRLTVL.

The CDR3 loop reads CASSPRLAGDEQYF. For the CDR3, the DNA is TGTGCCAGCAGCCCACGACTAGCGGGAGACGAGCAGTACTTC. This chain links TRBV9 with TRBJ2-7, with 12 bases fitting TRBD2. V gave up 4 bases and J gave up 5 bases; unmatched junction bases: 4. Per the germline V gene, CDR1 is SGDLS and CDR2 is YYNGEE. This CDR3 is built from 14 residues.

This clone was picked up a small number of times. The V gene is TRBV15, the J gene TRBJ2-7; TRBD1 is a possible D gene (6 bases). V lost 2 bases to trimming and J lost 6 bases, with 14 bases between them. CDR1 LNHNV and CDR2 YYDKDF come from the germline V gene (reference sequence). There are 14 residues in the CDR3. The CDR3 loop reads CATSRQQGSGEQYF. CDR3 coding DNA: TGTGCCACCAGCAGACAACAGGGATCGGGCGAGCAGTACTTC.

This rearrangement joins TRBV5-4 to TRBJ1-4, with D maybe TRBD1 (5 bases). The CDR3 is 15 residues long. Trimming removed 0 bases from V and 8 bases from J, with 14 bases in between. CDR1 is SGHNT, CDR2 YYREEE, per germline (reference sequence). CDR3 loop: CASSLEGSIGEKLFF. The CDR3 DNA follows: TGTGCCAGCAGCTTGGAGGGGTCGATAGGCGAAAAACTGTTTTTT.

V and J are TRBV2 and TRBJ2-3; TRBD2 matches at 12 bases. The CDR3 is 15 amino acids. CDR1 is SNHLY, CDR2 FYNNEI, per germline. With V trimmed by 10 bases and J by 2 bases, 7 bases remained unmatched. This CDR3 reads CATVGLAGPTDTQYF. Here the CDR3 DNA reads TGTGCCACCGTCGGACTAGCGGGACCCACAGATACGCAGTATTTT.

V and J are TRBV29-1 and TRBJ2-1; 7 bases align to TRBD2. From germline, CDR1 is SQVTM and CDR2 ANQGSEA. The trim removed 5 bases at V and 3 bases at J, leaving 10 bases unmatched. The CDR3 is 15 residues long. The CDR3 DNA reads as TGCAGCGTTCGCTTTCTAGCGGAAGACTACAATGAGCAGTTCTTC. It translates to CSVRFLAEDYNEQFF.

The chain is built from TRBV7-9 and TRBJ2-7; TRBD1 aligns across 7 bases. The germline V gene encodes CDR1 SEHNR and CDR2 FQNEAQ (reference sequence). The CDR3 length is 13 residues. The J segment lost 7 bases and the V segment lost 5 bases, leaving 8 bases of the junction unmatched. The CDR3 nucleotides read TGTGCCAGCAGCACACAGGGGCTGGGGGAGCAGTACTTC. Translation gives CASSTQGLGEQYF.

The genes are TRBV3-1 (or the pseudogene TRBV3-2) and TRBJ2-7; 7 positions agree with TRBD1. CDR1 LGHDT and CDR2 YNNKEL come from the germline V gene (reference sequence). Trimming removed 4 bases from V and 2 bases from J; junction bases left unmatched: 8. There are 15 residues in the CDR3. As DNA, the CDR3 is TGTGCCAGCAGCCCAGTCGGGACAGCAACCTACGAGCAGTACTTC. Translated: CASSPVGTATYEQYF.

This chain connects TRBV5-1 to TRBJ2-7; 12 nucleotides agree with TRBD2. In germline, CDR1 is SGHRS, CDR2 YFSETQ. This CDR3 spans 14 amino acids. The ends lost 4 bases at V and 3 bases at J; junction bases unmatched: 2. The CDR3 loop is CASSMTSGSYEQYF. The CDR3 region has the DNA TGCGCCAGCAGCATGACTAGCGGGAGCTACGAGCAGTACTTC.

This clone was counted between two and nine times. The gene calls are TRBV7-2 and TRBJ2-1; D is undetermined. V was shortened by 0 bases and J by 3 bases, with 9 bases between the two germline ends. This CDR3 comprises 15 residues. CDR1 is SGHTA, CDR2 FQGNSA, per germline. CDR3 nucleotide sequence: TGTGCCAGCAGCTTAGCGGCGATGAACTACAATGAGCAGTTCTTC. Translated: CASSLAAMNYNEQFF.

The V call is TRBV28, the J call TRBJ1-4; D is possibly TRBD1 (6 bases). Trimming removed 6 bases from V and 4 bases from J, with 12 bases in between. The CDR3 sequence is 14 residues long. Germline CDR1 reads MDHEN; CDR2 reads SYDVKM. This CDR3 is CASREGTINEKLFF. The CDR3 DNA follows: TGTGCCAGCAGGGAAGGGACAATTAATGAAAAACTGTTTTTT.

The chain carries TRBV9 and TRBJ1-2; perhaps TRBD1 as D (5 bases). Per the germline V gene, CDR1 is SGDLS and CDR2 is YYNGEE. This CDR3 comprises 15 residues. Trimming cost V 0 bases and J 3 bases, with 12 bases left between them. CDR3 sequence (DNA): TGTGCCAGCAGCGTAGGATCGCAGGGCCACTATGGCTACACCTTC. It yields the protein CASSVGSQGHYGYTF.

This chain connects TRBV6-5 to TRBJ2-7, with TRBD1 matching over 8 bases. In germline, CDR1 is MNHEY, CDR2 SVGAGI. The V gene end was trimmed by 5 bases and the J gene end by 4 bases; junction bases not matched to a gene: 10. The CDR3 is made up of 15 amino acids. This chain's CDR3 is CASSPSGQGLYEQYF. CDR3 bases: TGTGCCAGCAGTCCCTCCGGACAGGGTTTATACGAGCAGTACTTC.